The clone carrying this T cell receptor (beta chain) was picked up many times. The antigen remains undetermined. The entry originates in a study of T cell repertoires in cytomegalovirus infection. Findings of the study overall: CMV-specific TCR beta clonotypes restricted by HLA-C dominated the ex vivo response.

One entry per CDR3 protein, called by TCRdb with MiXCR from the reads. The sample carries 400,000 to 550,000 distinct CDR3 sequences, around 11% recorded once. Sequencing used PBMCs. The TCR originated in a human donor in good health (CMV status not recorded). Some clones in this sample may be carry-over from other donors' samples.

The CDR3 DNA follows: TGTGCCAGCAGCCAAGGACAGGGAGATAATGAGCAGTTCTTC. This sequence encodes CASSQGQGDNEQFF. The chain joins TRBV4-2 to TRBJ2-1, with 7 bases identical to TRBD1. The CDR3 spans 14 residues. Germline CDR1 and CDR2: LGHNA and YNFKEQ. The junction had 4 bases not matched to a gene; V was cut back by 1 base and J by 7 bases.